The clone carrying this TCR beta chain occurred a few times. What it binds is not known. These data belong to a study of molecular identifiers for immune sequencing clone quantification. Across the study: In replicates, RNA from around 20,000 or 100,000 naive CD8 cells was divided five ways and four parts were sequenced.

TCRdb reanalysed the PCR reads using MiXCR and keeps one entry per CDR3 protein. The sample consists of roughly 93,000 distinct CDR3 sequences, 20% to 30% of them appearing once. Germline values: CDR1 DFQATT, CDR2 SNEGSKA (reference sequence). V shed 7 bases, J shed 4 bases, and the junction held 14 bases outside the gene matches. The CDR3 covers 15 residues. Study findings and constraints: Clones with over 20 RNA copies captured over 99% of effector molecules but under 1% of naive ones.

This clonotype was sampled from a human donor in good health. Some libraries in this study had Jurkat cell RNA spiked in. Sequencing input: naive CD8+ T cells from blood, with Jurkat cell RNA spiked in. As to subset: FACS-sorted CD8+CD4-CCR7+CD45RA+ naive T cells. The rearrangement links TRBV20-1 to TRBJ2-7; 9 nucleotides align to TRBD2. The CDR3 coding sequence is TGCAGTGTCCCGCCAACGAGCGGGAGGAGGTACGAGCAGTACTTC. It specifies CSVPPTSGRRYEQYF.